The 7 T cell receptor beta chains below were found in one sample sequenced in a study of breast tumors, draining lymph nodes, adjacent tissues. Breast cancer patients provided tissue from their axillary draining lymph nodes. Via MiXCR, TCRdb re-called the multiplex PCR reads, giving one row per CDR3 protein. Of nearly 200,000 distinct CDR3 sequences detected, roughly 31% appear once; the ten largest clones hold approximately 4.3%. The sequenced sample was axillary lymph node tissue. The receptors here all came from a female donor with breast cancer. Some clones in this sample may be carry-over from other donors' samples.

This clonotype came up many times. The CDR3 region is CASSLTVRDRGGEQYF. The DNA of the CDR3 is TGTGCCAGCAGCTTAACTGTTCGGGACAGGGGGGGGGAGCAGTACTTC. The rearrangement links TRBV7-3 to TRBJ2-7; 11 bases are shared with TRBD1. The junction had 8 bases not matched to a gene; V was cut back by 0 bases and J by 7 bases. The CDR3 extends over 16 amino acids. Germline V gives CDR1 SGHTA, CDR2 FQGTGA.

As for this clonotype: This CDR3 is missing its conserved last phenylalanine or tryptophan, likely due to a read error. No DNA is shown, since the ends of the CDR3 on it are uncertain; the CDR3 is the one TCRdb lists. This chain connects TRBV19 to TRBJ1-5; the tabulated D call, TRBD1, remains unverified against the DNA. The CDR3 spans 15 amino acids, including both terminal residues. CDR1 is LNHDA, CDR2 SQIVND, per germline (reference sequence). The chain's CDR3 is CASSRDTRGNQPQHS.

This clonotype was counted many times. CDR3 loop: CASSQVGETQYF. CDR3 bases: TGTGCCAGCAGCCAAGTAGGAGAGACCCAGTACTTC. The rearrangement links TRBV3-1 to TRBJ2-5; D not resolved. V was trimmed by 1 base and J by 4 bases, leaving 4 bases between them. Germline V gene data show CDR1 as LGHDT and CDR2 as YNNKEL (reference sequence). The CDR3 runs 12 residues.

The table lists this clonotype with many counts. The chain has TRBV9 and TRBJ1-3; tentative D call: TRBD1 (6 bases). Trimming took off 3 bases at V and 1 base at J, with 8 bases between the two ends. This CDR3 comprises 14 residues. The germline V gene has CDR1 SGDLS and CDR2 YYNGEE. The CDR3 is CASSEGGSGNTIYF. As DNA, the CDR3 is TGTGCCAGCAGCGAGGGGGGATCTGGAAACACCATATATTTT.

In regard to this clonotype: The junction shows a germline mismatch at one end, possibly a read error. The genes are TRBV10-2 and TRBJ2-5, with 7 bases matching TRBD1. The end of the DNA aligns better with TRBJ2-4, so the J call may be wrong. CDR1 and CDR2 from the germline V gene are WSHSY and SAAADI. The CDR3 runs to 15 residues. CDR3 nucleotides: TGCGCCAGTAGTGAGTCAGGGACAGCTCGAAACATTCAGTACTTC. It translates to CASSESGTARNIQYF.

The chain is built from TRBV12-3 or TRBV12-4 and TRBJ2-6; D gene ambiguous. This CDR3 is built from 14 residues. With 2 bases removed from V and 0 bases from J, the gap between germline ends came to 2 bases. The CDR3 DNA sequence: TGTGCCAGCAGTTTACACTCTGGGGCCAACGTCCTGACTTTC. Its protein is CASSLHSGANVLTF.

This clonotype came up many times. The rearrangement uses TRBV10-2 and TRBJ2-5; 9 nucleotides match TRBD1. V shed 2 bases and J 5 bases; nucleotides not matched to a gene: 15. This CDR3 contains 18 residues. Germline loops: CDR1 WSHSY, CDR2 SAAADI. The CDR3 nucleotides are TGCGCCAGCAGTGAGGCAACCTCTTCACAGGGGGCCCGGGAGACCCAGTACTTC. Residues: CASSEATSSQGARETQYF.